These 14 T cell receptor beta chains share one sample of origin, sequenced in a study of blood T cell repertoires in COVID-19. Sequencing used immunoSEQ multiplex PCR; TCRdb keeps in-frame clones, though not all of them. Of about 130,000 clones listed, 74% are singletons. Sequenced input: peripheral blood. These receptors all come from a man between 60 and 70 years old with acute or convalescent COVID-19.

This clone was observed a handful of times. The rearrangement links TRBV14 to TRBJ1-2; D not certain. CDR1 is SGHDN and CDR2 is FVKESK in the germline V gene. The CDR3 sequence is 15 residues long. V was cut by 2 bases and J by 7 bases, with 17 bases left in between. CDR3 in amino acids: CASSQRQPMSGGYTF. CDR3 coding DNA: TGTGCCAGCAGCCAACGACAACCCATGTCTGGTGGCTACACCTTC.

The genes are TRBV2 and TRBJ1-3; no firm D call. Between the trimmed V and J ends, which lost 3 bases and 9 bases, there was a span of 12 bases. The V gene's germline CDR1 is SNHLY and CDR2 FYNNEI. The CDR3 has 13 residues. The CDR3 DNA follows: TGTGCCAGCAGTGATTCGGCGAGGAGCACCATATATTTT. It yields the protein CASSDSARSTIYF.

The chain carries TRBV7-3 and TRBJ1-3; the D gene is possibly TRBD1 (5 bases). Trimming shortened V by 2 bases and J by 0 bases, and 8 bases separated the two germline ends. Per the germline V gene, CDR1 is SGHTA and CDR2 is FQGTGA. The CDR3 is 15 residues long. CDR3 bases: TGTGCCAGCAGCTTACAGGGTAGCTCTGGAAACACCATATATTTT. This encodes CASSLQGSSGNTIYF.

J is TRBJ1-1 and V is TRBV7-9; tentative D call: TRBD1 (6 bases). Trimming stripped 6 bases from V and 2 bases from J, with 10 bases between. CDR1 SEHNR and CDR2 FQNEAQ come from the germline V gene (reference sequence). This CDR3 has 13 amino acids. The CDR3 loop is CASSVRGNTEAFF. The CDR3 region has the DNA TGTGCCAGCAGTGTCAGGGGAAACACTGAAGCTTTCTTT.

This clone was observed once. The rearrangement joins TRBV4-1 to TRBJ1-1, with TRBD1 matching over 9 bases. CDR1 and CDR2 from the germline V gene are MGHRA and YSYEKL. The J segment lost 1 base and the V segment lost 5 bases, leaving 11 bases of the junction unmatched. The CDR3 runs to 17 residues. CDR3 in DNA: TGCGCCAGCAGCAAAGGACCCTTGACAGGGGGGAACACTGAAGCTTTCTTT. Translated: CASSKGPLTGGNTEAFF.

The table lists this clone with a count of one. The chain is built from TRBV5-4 and TRBJ1-2, with D uncertain. Trimming stripped 5 bases from V and 4 bases from J, with 15 bases between. The CDR3 has 14 residues. Per the germline V gene, CDR1 is SGHNT and CDR2 is YYREEE (reference sequence). CDR3 sequence: CASRPRMGPYGYTF. The CDR3 region has the DNA TGTGCCAGCAGACCCAGGATGGGTCCCTATGGCTACACCTTC.

This chain links TRBV18 with TRBJ1-4; D unresolved. The CDR3 extends over 16 amino acids. The germline V gene has CDR1 KGHSH and CDR2 LQKENI. Trimming left V 3 bases short and J 0 bases short, with 11 bases between. Here the CDR3 DNA reads TGTGCCAGCTCACCGAGGGTGCCAGCAACTAATGAAAAACTGTTTTTT. Translating it yields CASSPRVPATNEKLFF. Together with reference TRBV18 and TRBJ1-4, the CDR3 gives the full variable domain: NAGVMQNPRHLVRRRGQEARLRCSPMKGHSHVYWYRQLPEEGLKFMVYLQKENIIDESGMPKERFSAEFPKEGPSILRIQQVVRGDSAAYFCASSPRVPATNEKLFFGSGTQLSVL.

This chain links TRBV13 with TRBJ2-1; 9 positions match TRBD2. The germline V gene has CDR1 PRHDT and CDR2 FYEKMQ (reference sequence). V lost 4 bases to trimming and J lost 9 bases; unmatched junction nucleotides: 10. This CDR3 is built from 15 residues. CDR3 region: CASSYLAGKTFEQFF. In nucleotides, the CDR3 is TGTGCCAGCAGCTACCTAGCGGGGAAAACCTTTGAGCAGTTCTTC.

J is TRBJ2-3 and V is TRBV12-5, with D possibly TRBD2 on 6 matching bases. Germline lookup yields CDR1 LGHNT and CDR2 FRNRAP. The CDR3 covers 17 residues. V lost 1 base, J lost 0 bases, and 14 bases lay in between. This chain's CDR3 is CASGLAGLLTSTDTQYF. The DNA for the CDR3 is TGTGCTAGTGGTTTGGCCGGACTACTGACTAGCACAGATACGCAGTATTTT.

In its sample, this clone was seen once. This rearrangement joins TRBV19 to TRBJ1-5, with TRBD1 matching 9 bases. CDR3 size: 14 residues. The germline CDR1 and CDR2 sequences are LNHDA and SQIVND (reference sequence). Unmatched junction bases numbered 6, after V lost 11 bases and J lost 1 base. The CDR3 reads CAAQGAGSNQPQHF. As DNA, the CDR3 is TGTGCCGCACAGGGGGCAGGAAGCAATCAGCCCCAGCATTTT.

V and J are TRBV27 and TRBJ1-2, with D possibly matching TRBD1 (5 bases). The CDR3 runs to 12 residues. Trimming left V 6 bases short and J 1 base short, with 6 bases between. Looked up from germline, CDR1 is MNHEY and CDR2 is SMNVEV (reference sequence). CDR3 in DNA: TGTGCCAGCAGGGGGCTTAACTATGGCTACACCTTC. Its translation: CASRGLNYGYTF.

The V call is TRBV24-1, the J call TRBJ2-3; a weak D match, TRBD1 (6 bases). Germline-derived CDR1 and CDR2 are KGHDR and SFDVKD. V dropped 6 bases and J dropped 2 bases, with 14 bases sitting between them. The CDR3 has 15 residues. CDR3 DNA: TGTGCCACCAGTACTCCGGACAGCCTCACAGATACGCAGTATTTT. It specifies CATSTPDSLTDTQYF.

The sample holds one count of this clone. The chain joins TRBV18 to TRBJ2-7; unclear D gene. Trimming took 2 bases from V and 0 from J, leaving 8 bases between them. The CDR3 sequence is 14 residues long. Per germline, CDR1 KGHSH and CDR2 LQKENI. The CDR3 region is CASSPFRSSYEQYF. CDR3 in DNA: TGTGCCAGCTCACCATTCCGGAGCTCCTACGAGCAGTACTTC.

V and J are TRBV20-1 and TRBJ2-3, with D possibly TRBD2 on 6 matching bases. There are 16 residues in the CDR3. Germline assignment: CDR1 DFQATT and CDR2 SNEGSKA (reference sequence). Trimming took off 3 bases at V and 6 bases at J, with 22 bases between the two ends. CDR3 DNA sequence: TGCAGTGCTAGTTCTCCGGGACTTGGACGAGGGGATACGCAGTATTTT. Its translation: CSASSPGLGRGDTQYF.